The 26 T cell receptor beta chains below all came from one sample that was sequenced in a study of T cell responses to AZD1222 COVID-19 vaccine. Generated by immunoSEQ multiplex PCR, the TCRdb table keeps only in-frame clones and is missing some. The sample lists over 150,000 clones, 91% seen once, with approximately 3.4% in the top ten. Sample: peripheral blood, taken 28 days after the second AZD1222 dose. These receptors were taken from an adult who received the AZD1222 COVID-19 vaccine.

The CDR3 DNA reads as TGTGCCAGCAGCCAAACGGGCAGTCAAGAGACCCAGTACTTC. Protein sequence: CASSQTGSQETQYF. The V and J genes are TRBV3-1 (or the pseudogene TRBV3-2) and TRBJ2-5; D is unresolved. Germline V CDR1 and CDR2: LGHDT, YNNKEL (reference sequence). V shed 2 bases and J shed 2 bases, with 9 bases lying between them. The CDR3 contains 14 residues.

This chain connects TRBV4-2 to TRBJ2-3, with D perhaps TRBD2 (6 bases). V was trimmed by 3 bases and J by 4 bases, leaving 23 bases between them. The CDR3 sequence is 18 residues long. The germline V gene encodes CDR1 LGHNA and CDR2 YNFKEQ. This CDR3 reads CASSQTFPRDWDSDTQYF. CDR3 sequence (DNA): TGTGCCAGCAGCCAGACCTTTCCCCGGGACTGGGACTCAGATACGCAGTATTTT.

The chain joins TRBV6-5 to TRBJ1-4, with TRBD1 matching 7 bases. The CDR3 runs 14 residues. V was pared by 6 bases and J by 4 bases, with 5 bases of the junction left unmatched. The germline V gene has CDR1 MNHEY and CDR2 SVGAGI. The CDR3 loop reads CASRDREINEKLFF. The CDR3, as DNA: TGTGCCAGCAGAGACAGGGAGATTAATGAAAAACTGTTTTTT.

CDR3 sequence: CASSRGGGYEQGEQYF. In DNA form, the CDR3 reads TGCGCCAGCAGTCGGGGGGGCGGGTACGAGCAGGGCGAGCAGTACTTC. V gene TRBV4-3 combines with J gene TRBJ2-7, with 8 bases matching TRBD2. Trimming took 6 bases from V and 6 from J; bases not matched to a gene: 16. This CDR3 region has 16 residues. Germline loops: CDR1 LGHNA, CDR2 YSLEER.

V and J are TRBV28 and TRBJ2-2, with 8 bases lining up with TRBD1. Per the germline V gene, CDR1 is MDHEN and CDR2 is SYDVKM. V dropped 4 bases and J dropped 6; count of bases not matched to a gene: 13. There are 17 residues in the CDR3. The chain's CDR3 is CASSSPLPDRAAGELFF. The CDR3 coding sequence is TGTGCCAGCAGTTCGCCCCTTCCGGACAGGGCGGCCGGGGAGCTGTTTTTT.

The chain employs TRBV2 and TRBJ1-2, with D possibly TRBD1 on 5 matching bases. CDR1 and CDR2 (germline): SNHLY, FYNNEI. The CDR3 is 15 residues long. Trimming removed 8 bases from V and 1 base from J, with 17 bases in between. The CDR3 DNA sequence: TGTGCCAGCCGAAGGGGAAAAAACCTTAACTATGGCTACACCTTC. Protein product: CASRRGKNLNYGYTF.

This chain joins TRBV19 and TRBJ1-2; 7 bases agree with TRBD1. CDR1 and CDR2 from the germline V gene are LNHDA and SQIVND (reference sequence). The CDR3 has 16 residues. V was clipped by 3 bases and J by 2 bases; unmatched bases: 9. The CDR3 is CASSILRSGGNYGYTF. The CDR3 DNA reads as TGTGCCAGTAGTATTTTGAGATCAGGGGGAAACTATGGCTACACCTTC.

A word on this clone: A much larger clone differs by one base, so this may be a read error. The chain uses TRBV12-3 or TRBV12-4 and TRBJ2-1; no clear D. CDR3 length equals 11 residues. Trimming removed 5 bases at V and 4 bases at J, with 3 bases between. In nucleotides, the CDR3 is TGTGCCAGCAGTGAGTACAATGAGCAGTTCTTC. It is translated as CASSEYNEQFF.

The chain links TRBV5-1 to TRBJ2-1, with a tentative D call TRBD2 (5 bases). The CDR3 runs 14 residues. Trimming took 4 bases from V and 4 from J, leaving 12 bases between them. Germline lookup yields CDR1 SGHRS and CDR2 YFSETQ. This CDR3 reads CASSPDGLYNEQFF. The CDR3 coding sequence is TGCGCCAGCAGCCCTGACGGACTTTACAATGAGCAGTTCTTC.

The rearrangement uses TRBV6-5 and TRBJ2-7, with 10 bases that match TRBD2. The germline gives CDR1 MNHEY, CDR2 SVGAGI. CDR3 length: 15 residues. Losses at the gene ends were 6 bases for V and 4 bases for J; bases not matched to a gene: 9. The CDR3 bases are TGTGCCAGCAGAGGAGTGACTAGCGGGCTTTACGAGCAGTACTTC. Translation: CASRGVTSGLYEQYF.

The chain's CDR3 is CASSPQGVVTEAFF. The CDR3 DNA follows: TGTGCCAGCTCACCACAGGGGGTGGTCACTGAAGCTTTCTTT. This rearrangement joins TRBV18 to TRBJ1-1, with D perhaps TRBD1 (6 bases). Trimming shortened V by 1 base and J by 4 bases, and 10 bases separated the two germline ends. From germline, CDR1 is KGHSH and CDR2 LQKENI. There are 14 residues in the CDR3.

The rearrangement links TRBV28 to TRBJ2-5, with D unresolved. The germline CDR1 and CDR2 sequences are MDHEN and SYDVKM. The germline V and J ends were trimmed by 3 bases and 5 bases, with 10 bases remaining between them. The CDR3 is made up of 13 amino acids. For the CDR3, the DNA is TGTGCCAGCAGTTTTGGCCTGGGGGAGACCCAGTACTTC. The encoded protein is CASSFGLGETQYF. The variable domain in full, completed from reference TRBV28 and TRBJ2-5, reads DVKVTQSSRYLVKRTGEKVFLECVQDMDHENMFWYRQDPGLGLRLIYFSYDVKMKEKGDIPEGYSVSREKKERFSLILESASTNQTSMYLCASSFGLGETQYFGPGTRLLVL.

V and J are TRBV5-1 and TRBJ1-5, with a possible D match to TRBD1 (6 bases). The germline V gene has CDR1 SGHRS and CDR2 YFSETQ. The CDR3 extends over 15 amino acids. The V and J ends lost 0 bases and 7 bases respectively, with 14 bases between them. The CDR3 DNA sequence: TGCGCCAGCAGCTTGGCAGGGGCTAGGGAGCAGCCCCAGCATTTT. It is translated as CASSLAGAREQPQHF. Full variable domain (rest looked up from reference TRBV5-1 and TRBJ1-5): KAGVTQTPRYLIKTRGQQVTLSCSPISGHRSVSWYQQTPGQGLQFLFEYFSETQRNKGNFPGRFSGRQFSNSRSEMNVSTLELGDSALYLCASSLAGAREQPQHFGDGTRLSIL.

The sample holds a few counts of this clone. The chain is built from TRBV5-6 and TRBJ2-7, with 9 bases identical to TRBD1. Per the germline V gene, CDR1 is SGHDT and CDR2 is YYEEEE. CDR3 length: 15 residues. Trimming at V came to 3 bases and at J to 7 bases, leaving 11 bases not matched to a gene. In DNA, the CDR3 is TGTGCCAGCAGCTCACCGGGACAGGGTGGAGTGGAGCAGTACTTC. Its protein product is CASSSPGQGGVEQYF.

The V and J genes are TRBV27 and TRBJ2-2, with TRBD2 as a possible D gene (6 bases). The germline V and J ends were trimmed by 5 bases and 0 bases, with 10 bases remaining between them. The germline CDR1 and CDR2 sequences are MNHEY and SMNVEV (reference sequence). CDR3 length: 15 residues. CDR3 DNA: TGTGCCAGCAGTGGGGGACTCGCGAACACCGGGGAGCTGTTTTTT. This codes for CASSGGLANTGELFF.

The chain links TRBV30 to TRBJ1-5; the D gene is possibly TRBD1 (6 bases). Germline CDR1 is GTSNPN and CDR2 is SVGIG (reference sequence). V shed 2 bases and J shed 1 base, with 9 bases lying between them. There are 14 residues in the CDR3. In DNA, the CDR3 is TGTGCCTGGAGTAAAGGGGGGAGCAATCAGCCCCAGCATTTT. Protein: CAWSKGGSNQPQHF.

The rearrangement links TRBV7-2 to TRBJ2-7, with D perhaps assigned TRBD1 or TRBD2 (6 bases each). This CDR3 is built from 14 residues. V dropped 1 base and J dropped 5 bases, with 12 bases sitting between them. CDR1 and CDR2 (germline): SGHTA, FQGNSA. The CDR3 spells CASSLDPGADEQYF. The CDR3 region has the DNA TGTGCCAGCAGCTTAGATCCGGGGGCGGACGAGCAGTACTTC. Filled out from reference TRBV7-2 and TRBJ2-7, the complete variable domain reads GAGVSQSPSNKVTEKGKDVELRCDPISGHTALYWYRQSLGQGLEFLIYFQGNSAPDKSGLPSDRFSAERTGGSVSTLTIQRTQQEDSAVYLCASSLDPGADEQYFGPGTRLTVT.

The chain links TRBV28 to TRBJ2-1, with 14 bases aligning to TRBD2. Germline CDR1 and CDR2: MDHEN and SYDVKM. The ends lost 3 bases at V and 7 bases at J; junction bases unmatched: 5. This CDR3 has 16 residues. The CDR3 sequence is CASSFQTSGRGNEQFF. CDR3 nucleotides: TGTGCCAGCAGTTTCCAGACTAGCGGGAGGGGGAATGAGCAGTTCTTC.

CDR3 sequence (DNA): TGTGCCAGCAGCCAAACAGCGGGAGGGGACGAGCAGTACTTC. It yields the protein CASSQTAGGDEQYF. This rearrangement joins TRBV7-2 to TRBJ2-7; 10 nucleotides agree with TRBD2. V shed 5 bases and J 5 bases; nucleotides not matched to a gene: 6. CDR1 and CDR2 from the germline V gene are SGHTA and FQGNSA. CDR3 size: 14 residues.

The chain recombines TRBV6-1 with TRBJ2-7; D call uncertain. The length of the CDR3 is 12 residues. Germline CDR1 MNHNS, CDR2 SASEGT. Trimming removed 1 base from V and 3 bases from J, with 4 bases in between. This CDR3 is CASSEGGYEQYF. The CDR3 DNA reads as TGTGCCAGCAGTGAAGGGGGCTACGAGCAGTACTTC.

The chain uses TRBV10-1 and TRBJ1-6; D is unclear. Germline V gene lookup returns CDR1 WNHNN and CDR2 SYGVQD (reference sequence). Between the trimmed V and J ends, which lost 6 bases and 5 bases, there was a span of 11 bases. The CDR3 has 14 amino acids. The chain's CDR3 is CASREGEDNSPLHF. The CDR3 region has the DNA TGCGCCAGCAGGGAGGGTGAGGATAATTCACCCCTCCACTTT.

CDR3 amino acids: CATTRGATFNYGYTF. The CDR3 DNA reads as TGTGCCACTACCCGCGGGGCCACTTTTAACTATGGCTACACCTTC. The chain recombines TRBV19 with TRBJ1-2, with D possibly TRBD1 on 5 matching bases. Trimming pared 10 bases from V and 1 base from J, leaving 19 bases between. Per germline, CDR1 LNHDA and CDR2 SQIVND (reference sequence). The CDR3 has 15 residues. The whole variable domain, remainder taken from reference TRBV19 and TRBJ1-2, is DGGITQSPKYLFRKEGQNVTLSCEQNLNHDAMYWYRQDPGQGLRLIYYSQIVNDFQKGDIAEGYSVSREKKESFPLTVTSAQKNPTAFYLCATTRGATFNYGYTFGSGTRLTVV.

The chain carries TRBV30 and TRBJ1-5, with TRBD1 identical over 7 bases. This CDR3 comprises 14 residues. Germline values: CDR1 GTSNPN, CDR2 SVGIG (reference sequence). Trimming removed 1 base from V and 5 bases from J; junction bases left unmatched: 5. CDR3 nucleotide sequence: TGTGCCTGGAGTGCCGTAACAGGGGATCAGCCCCAGCATTTT. Translation: CAWSAVTGDQPQHF.

The CDR3 DNA reads TGTGCCAGCAGTGGGACCGGGACAGTAGTTGCACCCCTCCACTTT. Its translation: CASSGTGTVVAPLHF. This rearrangement joins TRBV2 to TRBJ1-6; TRBD1 aligns across 7 bases. V dropped 4 bases and J dropped 11; count of bases not matched to a gene: 11. This CDR3 is 15 amino acids long. CDR1 SNHLY and CDR2 FYNNEI come from the germline V gene.

The chain links TRBV4-1 to TRBJ2-3; 12 positions match TRBD2. Germline CDR1 reads MGHRA; CDR2 reads YSYEKL. The CDR3 runs 18 residues. V dropped 3 bases and J dropped 4; count of bases not matched to a gene: 11. CDR3 sequence reads: CASSQYPTSGSLADTQYF. CDR3 in DNA: TGCGCCAGCAGCCAGTACCCGACTAGCGGGAGTCTCGCAGATACGCAGTATTTT.

The chain has TRBV30 and TRBJ1-6; 9 bases are a match to TRBD1. This CDR3 is 17 amino acids long. CDR1 and CDR2 (germline): GTSNPN, SVGIG (reference sequence). Unmatched junction bases numbered 5, after V lost 2 bases and J lost 0 bases. The CDR3 sequence is CAWSKTGGSSYNSPLHF. The CDR3 DNA reads TGTGCCTGGAGTAAGACAGGGGGGAGCTCCTATAATTCACCCCTCCACTTT.